The source of this T cell receptor (beta chain) is a study of PD-1 blockade in classical Hodgkin lymphoma. Study findings and constraints: Newly diagnosed patients were reported to start with lower TCR diversity than healthy donors. The repertoire differences lack a defined cause, possibly disease activity or prior therapy.

Every patient had relapsed following autologous stem cell transplantation, and cohorts differed in brentuximab vedotin exposure. This clone was seen just once. Its cognate antigen is unknown. Repertoires were generated with immunoSEQ multiplex PCR, while TCRdb's copy carries only in-frame clones and drops some. Of some 96,000 clones listed, roughly 81% are singletons. The TCR was taken from a human donor with classical Hodgkin lymphoma. The sample here was peripheral blood mononuclear cells (PBMCs), taken before the second cycle of nivolumab.

In DNA, the CDR3 is TGCAGCGGCCGATCTAGCTACGAGCAGTACTTC. This encodes CSGRSSYEQYF. The gene calls are TRBV29-1 and TRBJ2-7; D gene ambiguous. V was clipped by 7 bases and J by 3 bases, with 10 bases between them. This CDR3 has 11 amino acids. Per germline, CDR1 SQVTM and CDR2 ANQGSEA.